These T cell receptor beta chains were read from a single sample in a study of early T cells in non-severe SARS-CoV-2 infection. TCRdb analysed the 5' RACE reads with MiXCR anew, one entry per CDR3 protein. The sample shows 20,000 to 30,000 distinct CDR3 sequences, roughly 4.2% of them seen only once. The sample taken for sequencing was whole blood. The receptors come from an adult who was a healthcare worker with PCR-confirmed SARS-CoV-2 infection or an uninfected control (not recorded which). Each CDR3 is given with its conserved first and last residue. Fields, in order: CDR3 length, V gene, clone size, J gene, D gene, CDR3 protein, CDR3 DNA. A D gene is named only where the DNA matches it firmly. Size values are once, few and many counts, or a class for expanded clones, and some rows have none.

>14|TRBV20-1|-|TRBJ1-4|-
CSAYTGSTNEKLFF
TGCAGTGCCTATACAGGGTCAACTAATGAAAAACTGTTTTTT
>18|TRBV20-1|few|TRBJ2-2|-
CSASRGLAAPRKTGELFF
TGCAGTGCTAGTAGAGGATTGGCGGCCCCTCGGAAAACCGGGGAGCTGTTTTTT
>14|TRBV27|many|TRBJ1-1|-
CASSLGGMWTEAFF
TGTGCCAGCAGTTTAGGGGGGATGTGGACTGAAGCTTTCTTT
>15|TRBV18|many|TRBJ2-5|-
CASSPNSPGTETQYF
TGTGCCAGCTCACCCAACAGCCCTGGGACGGAGACCCAGTACTTC
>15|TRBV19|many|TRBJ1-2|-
CASSIGTGSNYGYTF
TGTGCCAGTAGTATAGGAACAGGATCTAACTATGGCTACACCTTC
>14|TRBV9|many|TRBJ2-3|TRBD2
CASRSGREDDTQYF
TGTGCCAGCCGGTCCGGGCGGGAGGATGATACGCAGTATTTT
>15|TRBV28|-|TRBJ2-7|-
CASSLYLDREGEQYF
TGTGCCAGCAGTTTATATCTCGACAGGGAGGGCGAGCAGTACTTC
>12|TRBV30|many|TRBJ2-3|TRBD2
CAFSGGGDTQYF
TGTGCCTTTAGCGGGGGGGGAGATACGCAGTATTTT
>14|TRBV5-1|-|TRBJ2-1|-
CASSTPDSHNEQFF
TGCGCCAGCAGCACGCCTGACAGTCACAATGAGCAGTTCTTC
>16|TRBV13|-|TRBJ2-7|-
CASSPRTAGTAYEQYF
TGTGCCAGCAGCCCCCGTACGGCGGGGACAGCCTACGAGCAGTACTTC
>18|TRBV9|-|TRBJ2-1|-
CASSGVGRGERTYNEQFF
TGTGCCAGCAGCGGAGTGGGGAGAGGGGAGCGAACCTACAATGAGCAGTTCTTC
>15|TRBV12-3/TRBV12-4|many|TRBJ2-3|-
CASSFVAGYTDTQYF
TGTGCCAGCAGTTTTGTGGCGGGGTACACAGATACGCAGTATTTT
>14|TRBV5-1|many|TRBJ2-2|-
CASSLFLDAGELFF
TGCGCCAGCAGCTTGTTTCTGGATGCCGGGGAGCTGTTTTTT
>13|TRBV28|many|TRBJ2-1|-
CASSSGAYNEQFF
TGTGCCAGCAGTTCGGGCGCCTACAATGAGCAGTTCTTC